Below, 30 T cell receptor beta chains from the same sample are listed, as sequenced in a study of shared clonotypes between healthy human individuals (dated by TCRdb to the early 2020s). The method was the immunoSEQ multiplex PCR assay. This is the immuneACCESS table as TCRdb keeps it, with only in-frame sequences that have V and J called. A part of the clones is gone; compared with another copy, unresolved V genes explain less than half, and the rest is unexplained. In all, the sample holds approximately 2.5 million clones, and approximately 93% of those were seen once. The ten top clones hold about 0.39% of the sample. Sequenced material: naive CD4+ T cells from PBMCs. Explained via the paper, the cell subset or site label denotes: CD45RA+ positively selected. The receptors originated from a man younger than 35 in good health. Some clones in this sample may be carry-over from other donors' samples.

Concerning this clone itself: The same CDR3 is also encoded by other DNA sequences in this sample. V is TRBV5-4 and J is TRBJ2-2; weak D call: TRBD2 (6 bases). CDR1 and CDR2 from the germline V gene are SGHNT and YYREEE (reference sequence). V gave up 4 bases and J gave up 1 base, with 14 bases separating them. This CDR3 has 16 residues. The CDR3 DNA reads as TGTGCCAGCAGCCGCCCCGGGACTTTGAACACCGGGGAGCTGTTTTTT. Its protein product is CASSRPGTLNTGELFF.

V and J are TRBV5-4 and TRBJ2-3; tentative D call: TRBD2 (5 bases). The germline V gene encodes CDR1 SGHNT and CDR2 YYREEE (reference sequence). With 0 bases removed from V and 7 bases from J, the gap between germline ends came to 12 bases. The CDR3 spans 14 residues. CDR3 loop: CASSLDPLVNTQYF. The DNA of the CDR3 is TGTGCCAGCAGCTTGGACCCACTAGTGAATACGCAGTATTTT. Drawing the rest from reference TRBV5-4 and TRBJ2-3, the complete variable domain is ETGVTQSPTHLIKTRGQQVTLRCSSQSGHNTVSWYQQALGQGPQFIFQYYREEENGRGNFPPRFSGLQFPNYSSELNVNALELDDSALYLCASSLDPLVNTQYFGPGTRLTVL.

This clone has just a few counts. The V and J genes are TRBV30 and TRBJ1-1; D ambiguous. The V end was cut by 4 bases, the J end by 7 bases, with 19 bases between. The CDR3 totals 14 residues. The germline V gene encodes CDR1 GTSNPN and CDR2 SVGIG (reference sequence). Written as DNA, the CDR3 is TGTGCCTGGACCCCGTACCGGGAGCCCGTTGAAGCTTTCTTT. This codes for CAWTPYREPVEAFF.

The chain recombines TRBV4-3 with TRBJ2-1; D remains ambiguous. Trimming pared 0 bases from V and 6 bases from J, leaving 12 bases between. The CDR3 has 15 amino acids. Germline CDR1 and CDR2: LGHNA and YSLEER. CDR3 protein: CASSQDPRASNEQFF. The CDR3 nucleotides read TGCGCCAGCAGCCAAGATCCTAGGGCCTCCAATGAGCAGTTCTTC.

CDR3 sequence (DNA): TGTGCCAGTAGCTTCCCCCGGAGGGAGAACACCGGGGAGCTGTTTTTT. Its protein is CASSFPRRENTGELFF. The rearrangement uses TRBV19 and TRBJ2-2; D is perhaps TRBD2 (6 bases). This CDR3 has 16 residues. Looked up from germline, CDR1 is LNHDA and CDR2 is SQIVND (reference sequence). V was clipped by 6 bases and J by 1 base, with 15 bases between them. Using reference TRBV19 and TRBJ2-2 for the parts outside the CDR3, the full variable domain is DGGITQSPKYLFRKEGQNVTLSCEQNLNHDAMYWYRQDPGQGLRLIYYSQIVNDFQKGDIAEGYSVSREKKESFPLTVTSAQKNPTAFYLCASSFPRRENTGELFFGEGSRLTVL.

The V gene is TRBV11-1, the J gene TRBJ2-4, with D maybe TRBD2 (6 bases). The CDR3 totals 13 residues. V was clipped by 5 bases and J by 6 bases, with 11 bases between them. Germline CDR1 and CDR2: SGHAT and FQDESV (reference sequence). Here the CDR3 reads CASSPGVLNIQYF. The CDR3 nucleotides are TGTGCCAGCAGCCCGGGGGTACTAAACATTCAGTACTTC. The variable domain in full, with the rest retrieved from reference TRBV11-1 and TRBJ2-4, is EAEVAQSPRYKITEKSQAVAFWCDPISGHATLYWYRQILGQGPELLVQFQDESVVDDSQLPKDRFSAERLKGVDSTLKIQPAELGDSAMYLCASSPGVLNIQYFGAGTRLSVL.

This clone rates as medium-sized (0.01 to 0.1%). The chain is built from TRBV6-5 and TRBJ2-1; 7 bases map to TRBD1. The length of the CDR3 is 16 residues. The germline CDR1 and CDR2 sequences are MNHEY and SVGAGI. With V trimmed by 3 bases and J by 2 bases, 7 bases remained unmatched. CDR3 protein: CASSYSGTEAYNEQFF. The CDR3 coding sequence is TGTGCCAGCAGTTATTCCGGGACAGAAGCCTACAATGAGCAGTTCTTC.

The chain joins TRBV19 to TRBJ2-1; 7 bases match TRBD1. The germline V gene encodes CDR1 LNHDA and CDR2 SQIVND (reference sequence). With 2 bases clipped from V and 0 bases from J, the junction kept 10 bases outside the gene matches. The CDR3 runs 18 residues. CDR3 sequence reads: CASSISRDRWSSYNEQFF. The CDR3 DNA sequence: TGTGCCAGTAGTATAAGCCGGGACAGATGGAGCTCCTACAATGAGCAGTTCTTC.

The CDR3 reads CTSSQDNEECRGQGQFF. The CDR3 bases are TGCACCAGCAGCCAAGATAATGAGGAATGCCGGGGCCAAGGCCAGTTCTTC. The genes are TRBV1 and TRBJ2-1. TRBV1 is a recognized pseudogene. This CDR3 spans 17 amino acids.

For this clone: Within the sample, other DNA sequences also encode this same CDR3. The chain recombines TRBV28 with TRBJ1-5, with 7 bases fitting TRBD1. The CDR3 contains 14 residues. Germline V gene lookup returns CDR1 MDHEN and CDR2 SYDVKM. After removal of 5 bases from V and 3 bases from J, the junction contained 4 bases not matched to a gene. Here the CDR3 DNA reads TGTGCCAGCAGTCCCGACAGGGACAATCAGCCCCAGCATTTT. The encoded protein is CASSPDRDNQPQHF.

The chain joins TRBV2 to TRBJ2-1, with 13 positions matching TRBD2. Germline V gene sequence: CDR1 SNHLY, CDR2 FYNNEI. The V segment lost 4 bases and the J segment 15 bases; nucleotides outside the gene matches: 12. The CDR3 has 15 amino acids. CDR3: CASSATGTSGTIVFF. CDR3 nucleotide sequence: TGTGCCAGCAGTGCGACCGGGACTAGCGGGACCATTGTGTTCTTC.

J is TRBJ2-1 and V is TRBV5-1; 8 bases are a match to TRBD2. Per the germline V gene, CDR1 is SGHRS and CDR2 is YFSETQ. CDR3 size: 15 residues. V shed 2 bases, J shed 7 bases, and the junction held 8 bases outside the gene matches. The CDR3 here is CASSLSAGDRNEQFF. DNA for the CDR3: TGCGCCAGCAGCTTATCAGCGGGAGACAGGAATGAGCAGTTCTTC.

The chain uses TRBV5-4 and TRBJ2-3; 8 bases map to TRBD1. Looked up from germline, CDR1 is SGHNT and CDR2 is YYREEE (reference sequence). The CDR3 sequence is 15 residues long. J gave up 1 base and V 4 bases, and 5 bases lay outside the gene matches. CDR3 region: CASSTPGQGTDTQYF. The CDR3 nucleotides are TGTGCCAGCAGCACTCCGGGACAGGGCACAGATACGCAGTATTTT.

The chain links TRBV5-1 to TRBJ1-2; TRBD1 matches at 10 bases. Trimming removed 4 bases from V and 7 bases from J; junction bases left unmatched: 4. Germline V lookup: CDR1 SGHRS, CDR2 YFSETQ. The CDR3 has 13 residues. In DNA form, the CDR3 reads TGCGCCAGCAGCCCGGGGACAGGGGTTGGCTACACCTTC. Translating gives CASSPGTGVGYTF.

This chain joins TRBV5-1 and TRBJ2-3; TRBD2 might be the D (6 bases). The ends were cut back, 0 bases at V and 9 bases at J, with 11 bases in the middle. The CDR3 extends over 13 amino acids. The V gene's germline CDR1 is SGHRS and CDR2 YFSETQ. CDR3 DNA: TGCGCCAGCAGCTTGGTACCGGCGGGGACGCAGTATTTT. Protein: CASSLVPAGTQYF.

The rearrangement links TRBV5-1 to TRBJ2-6; D remains ambiguous. Trimming left V 3 bases short and J 2 bases short, with 9 bases between. The CDR3 covers 15 residues. Germline values: CDR1 SGHRS, CDR2 YFSETQ. The CDR3 protein is CASSSPIPGANVLTF. The CDR3 bases are TGCGCCAGCAGCTCGCCAATCCCTGGGGCCAACGTCCTGACTTTC. The full variable domain, its missing parts supplied by reference TRBV5-1 and TRBJ2-6, is KAGVTQTPRYLIKTRGQQVTLSCSPISGHRSVSWYQQTPGQGLQFLFEYFSETQRNKGNFPGRFSGRQFSNSRSEMNVSTLELGDSALYLCASSSPIPGANVLTFGAGSRLTVL.

The chain carries TRBV7-2 and TRBJ2-3, with TRBD2 matching over 14 bases. Germline CDR1 is SGHTA and CDR2 is FQGNSA. The CDR3 has 16 residues. J was trimmed by 4 bases and V by 3 bases; bases with no gene match: 3. CDR3 DNA sequence: TGTGCCAGCAGCTTCCGACTAGCGGGAGGGGCAGATACGCAGTATTTT. It specifies CASSFRLAGGADTQYF.

The chain is built from TRBV6-6 and TRBJ2-7; the match to TRBD2 covers 11 bases. With 4 bases clipped from V and 6 bases from J, the junction kept 2 bases outside the gene matches. Germline CDR1 and CDR2: MNHNY and SVGAGI (reference sequence). This CDR3 contains 13 residues. The CDR3 protein is CASSLGLAAEQYF. CDR3 sequence (DNA): TGTGCCAGCAGTTTGGGACTAGCGGCCGAGCAGTACTTC.

This clone was seen only once. The chain couples TRBV28 to TRBJ1-2; 7 bases map to TRBD1. Per germline, CDR1 MDHEN and CDR2 SYDVKM. There are 15 residues in the CDR3. The junction had 11 bases not matched to a gene; V was cut back by 10 bases and J by 0 bases. In DNA form, the CDR3 reads TGTGCCACCTACACGACAGGGCCCACTAACTATGGCTACACCTTC. Amino acids: CATYTTGPTNYGYTF.

This CDR3 is CASRLNTKLFF. CDR3 sequence (DNA): TGTGCAAGTCGCTTAAATACAAAACTGTTTTTT. This sequence joins TRBV12-2 and TRBJ1-4. TRBV12-2 is classified as a pseudogene. The CDR3 covers 11 residues.

Of note for this clone: This sample includes further DNA sequences coding for the same CDR3. This chain joins TRBV4-1 and TRBJ2-1; 7 positions agree with TRBD2. The ends lost 6 bases at V and 3 bases at J; junction bases unmatched: 8. This CDR3 is built from 15 residues. In germline, CDR1 is MGHRA, CDR2 YSYEKL. CDR3 nucleotide sequence: TGCGCCAGCAGTCAACTCCTAGCGGTCTACAATGAGCAGTTCTTC. Its translation is CASSQLLAVYNEQFF.

The chain carries TRBV18 and TRBJ1-1; 7 bases align to TRBD1. The V gene end was trimmed by 6 bases and the J gene end by 1 base; junction bases not matched to a gene: 11. CDR3 size: 16 residues. Per the germline V gene, CDR1 is KGHSH and CDR2 is LQKENI. In DNA, the CDR3 is TGTGCCAGCTCCCAGGAGGGGGCTGGGACGAACACTGAAGCTTTCTTT. Amino acids: CASSQEGAGTNTEAFF.

The chain couples TRBV19 to TRBJ1-5, with a tentative D call TRBD1 (6 bases). The ends were cut back, 7 bases at V and 7 bases at J, with 17 bases in the middle. The CDR3 totals 14 residues. The V gene's germline CDR1 is LNHDA and CDR2 SQIVND (reference sequence). Here the CDR3 reads CASTVGRGGQPQHF. In DNA, the CDR3 is TGTGCCAGTACAGTAGGCAGGGGTGGCCAGCCCCAGCATTTT.

V is TRBV18 and J is TRBJ2-7, with 10 bases lining up with TRBD2. Per germline, CDR1 KGHSH and CDR2 LQKENI. This CDR3 spans 16 amino acids. V was pared by 3 bases and J by 2 bases, with 7 bases of the junction left unmatched. The CDR3 sequence: CASSPRLAGGTYEQYF. Written as DNA, the CDR3 is TGTGCCAGCTCACCGAGATTAGCGGGAGGTACCTACGAGCAGTACTTC.

The V gene is TRBV14, the J gene TRBJ1-1; D may be TRBD1 (5 bases). Germline-derived CDR1 and CDR2 are SGHDN and FVKESK. The V gene lost 1 base and the J gene lost 1 base, with 10 bases spanning the gap. The CDR3 has 15 residues. CDR3 DNA sequence: TGTGCCAGCAGCCAAGCGGGGGTGGGGAACACTGAAGCTTTCTTT. It is translated as CASSQAGVGNTEAFF.

This chain links TRBV5-1 with TRBJ2-1, with 8 positions matching TRBD2. CDR3 length: 18 amino acids. Unmatched junction bases numbered 9, after V lost 0 bases and J lost 1 base. Germline values: CDR1 SGHRS, CDR2 YFSETQ. CDR3 protein: CASSLAVIAGSSYNEQFF. In nucleotides, the CDR3 is TGCGCCAGCAGCTTGGCCGTAATAGCGGGATCGTCCTACAATGAGCAGTTCTTC.

This chain links TRBV18 with TRBJ2-6, with TRBD1 matching 12 bases. The CDR3 contains 18 residues. The germline V gene encodes CDR1 KGHSH and CDR2 LQKENI. With V trimmed by 8 bases and J by 2 bases, 10 bases remained unmatched. The CDR3 nucleotides are TGTGCCAGCAGGCCGGGACAGGGGGCGCTGCCTGGGGCCAACGTCCTGACTTTC. Its translation is CASRPGQGALPGANVLTF.

The chain employs TRBV7-9 and TRBJ1-3; D is undetermined. V was trimmed by 2 bases and J by 0 bases, leaving 8 bases between them. The CDR3 is 15 amino acids. The V gene's germline CDR1 is SEHNR and CDR2 FQNEAQ (reference sequence). The CDR3 DNA follows: TGTGCCAGCAGCTTACTACGACCCTCTGGAAACACCATATATTTT. Translated, it gives CASSLLRPSGNTIYF.

J is TRBJ2-2 and V is TRBV7-3; 8 bases agree with TRBD1. With 6 bases clipped from V and 4 bases from J, the junction kept 7 bases outside the gene matches. CDR1 is SGHTA, CDR2 FQGTGA, per germline. The CDR3 length is 15 residues. CDR3 loop: CASRPGGAGTGELFF. CDR3 bases: TGTGCCAGCAGGCCAGGGGGCGCGGGCACCGGGGAGCTGTTTTTT. Together with reference TRBV7-3 and TRBJ2-2, the CDR3 gives the full variable domain: GAGVSQTPSNKVTEKGKYVELRCDPISGHTALYWYRQSLGQGPEFLIYFQGTGAADDSGLPNDRFFAVRPEGSVSTLKIQRTERGDSAVYLCASRPGGAGTGELFFGEGSRLTVL.

This chain links TRBV15 with TRBJ2-7; 7 nucleotides match TRBD1. Germline CDR1 is LNHNV and CDR2 is YYDKDF (reference sequence). The CDR3 spans 15 residues. V trimming: 3 bases; J trimming: 2 bases; junction bases outside the gene matches: 7. CDR3 DNA: TGTGCCACCAGCAGGGCCGGACAGGCCCCCTACGAGCAGTACTTC. Translating it yields CATSRAGQAPYEQYF.